Reported below is one T cell receptor (beta chain). Its antigen remains unknown. Use of 60 Vbeta and 13 Jbeta primers characterized the PCR. Some clones are missing from TCRdb's copy, which holds only in-frame ones; the method was immunoSEQ multiplex PCR. The profile shows 250,000 to 350,000 clones, 80% to 90% of them singletons. These data belong to a study of cytomegalovirus exposure and HLA in healthy donors. Study outcomes and limitations: Rare TCR sequences predominated, though certain public TCRs were found in many donors. Reportedly, a later analysis found an Asian-associated ancestry cluster had fewer N-insertions than the roughly 700-donor mean.

This sequence was found in a man between 40 and 49 years old in good health and CMV-seropositive. The sample comprised PBMCs.

The chain's CDR3 is CASSPGSGPPLAYEQYF. The CDR3 nucleotides read TGTGCCAGCAGCCCGGGGTCCGGACCACCGCTCGCCTACGAGCAGTACTTC. The chain recombines TRBV9 with TRBJ2-7; D might be TRBD2 (5 bases). Germline CDR1 reads SGDLS; CDR2 reads YYNGEE. The CDR3 runs 17 residues. The V gene lost 4 bases and the J gene lost 2 bases, with 22 bases spanning the gap. The variable domain in full, with the rest retrieved from reference TRBV9 and TRBJ2-7, is DSGVTQTPKHLITATGQRVTLRCSPRSGDLSVYWYQQSLDQGLQFLIQYYNGEERAKGNILERFSAQQFPDLHSELNLSSLELGDSALYFCASSPGSGPPLAYEQYFGPGTRLTVT.